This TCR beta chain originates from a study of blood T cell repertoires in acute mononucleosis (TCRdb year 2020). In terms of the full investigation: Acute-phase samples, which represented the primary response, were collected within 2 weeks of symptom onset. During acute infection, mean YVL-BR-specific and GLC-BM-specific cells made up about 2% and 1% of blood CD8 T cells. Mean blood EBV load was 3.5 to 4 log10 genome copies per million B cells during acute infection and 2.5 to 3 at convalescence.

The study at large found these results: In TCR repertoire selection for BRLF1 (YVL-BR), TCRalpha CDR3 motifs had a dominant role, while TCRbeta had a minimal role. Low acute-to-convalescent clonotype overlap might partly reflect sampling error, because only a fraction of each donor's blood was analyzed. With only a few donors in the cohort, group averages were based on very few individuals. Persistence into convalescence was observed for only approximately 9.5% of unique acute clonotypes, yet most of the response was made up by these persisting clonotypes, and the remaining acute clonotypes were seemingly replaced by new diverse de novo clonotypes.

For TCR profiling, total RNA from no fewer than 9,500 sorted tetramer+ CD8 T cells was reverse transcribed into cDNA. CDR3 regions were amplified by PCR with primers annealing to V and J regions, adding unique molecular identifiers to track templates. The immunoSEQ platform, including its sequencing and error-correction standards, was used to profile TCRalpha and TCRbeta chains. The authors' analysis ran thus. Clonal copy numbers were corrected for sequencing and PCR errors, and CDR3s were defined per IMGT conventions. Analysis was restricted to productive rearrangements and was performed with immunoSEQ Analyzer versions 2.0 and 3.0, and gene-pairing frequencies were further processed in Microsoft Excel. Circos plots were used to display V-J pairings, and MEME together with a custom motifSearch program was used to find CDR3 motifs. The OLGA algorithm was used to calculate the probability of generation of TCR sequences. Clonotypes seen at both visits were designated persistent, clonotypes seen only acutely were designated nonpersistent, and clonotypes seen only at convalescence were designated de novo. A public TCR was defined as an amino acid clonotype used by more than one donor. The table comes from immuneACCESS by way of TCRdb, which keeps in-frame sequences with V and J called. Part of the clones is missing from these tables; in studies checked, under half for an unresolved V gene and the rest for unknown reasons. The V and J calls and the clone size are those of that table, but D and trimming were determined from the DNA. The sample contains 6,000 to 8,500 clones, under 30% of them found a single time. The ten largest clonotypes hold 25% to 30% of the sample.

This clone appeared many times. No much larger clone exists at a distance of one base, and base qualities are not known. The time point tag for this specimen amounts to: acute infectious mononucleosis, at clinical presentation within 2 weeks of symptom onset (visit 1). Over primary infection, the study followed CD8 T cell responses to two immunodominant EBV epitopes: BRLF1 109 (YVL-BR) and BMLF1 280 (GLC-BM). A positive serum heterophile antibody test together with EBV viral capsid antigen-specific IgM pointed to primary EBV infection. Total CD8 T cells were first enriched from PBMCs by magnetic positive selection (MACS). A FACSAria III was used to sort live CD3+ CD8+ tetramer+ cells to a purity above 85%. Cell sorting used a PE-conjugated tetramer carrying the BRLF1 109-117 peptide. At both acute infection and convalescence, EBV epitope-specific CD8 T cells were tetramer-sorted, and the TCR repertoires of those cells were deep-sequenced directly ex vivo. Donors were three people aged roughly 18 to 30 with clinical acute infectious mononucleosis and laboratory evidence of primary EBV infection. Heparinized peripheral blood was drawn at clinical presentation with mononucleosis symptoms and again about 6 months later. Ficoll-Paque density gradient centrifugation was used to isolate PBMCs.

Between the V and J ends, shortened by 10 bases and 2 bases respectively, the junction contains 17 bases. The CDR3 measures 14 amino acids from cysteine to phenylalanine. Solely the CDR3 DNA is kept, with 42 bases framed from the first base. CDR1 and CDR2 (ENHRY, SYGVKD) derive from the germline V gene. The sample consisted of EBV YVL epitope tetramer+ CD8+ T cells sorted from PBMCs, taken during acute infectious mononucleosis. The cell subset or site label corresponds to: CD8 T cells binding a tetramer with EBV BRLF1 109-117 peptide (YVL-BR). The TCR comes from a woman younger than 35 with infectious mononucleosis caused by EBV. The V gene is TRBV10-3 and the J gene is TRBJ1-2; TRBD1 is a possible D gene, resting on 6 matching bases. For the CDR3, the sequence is CASTPGQPNYGYTF. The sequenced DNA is TGTGCCAGCACTCCTGGACAGCCCAACTATGGCTACACCTTC.